The T cell receptor beta chain under discussion was sequenced for a study of OX40 agonist ivuxolimab in advanced cancers. Method: immunoSEQ multiplex PCR; TCRdb's copy keeps in-frame clones and lacks some. The sample carries 68,000 or so clones, about 82% recorded once. CDR1 and CDR2 from the germline V gene are SGHRS and YFSETQ. The CDR3 extends over 14 amino acids. V dropped 4 bases and J dropped 7 bases, with 17 bases sitting between them. Sequenced here: CD4+ or CD8+ T cells sorted from blood, sampled in a trial of the OX40 agonist ivuxolimab. This receptor was identified in an adult with an advanced solid tumor such as melanoma, head and neck, liver or kidney cancer. The gene calls are TRBV5-1 and TRBJ1-1; D unclear. The CDR3 sequence is CASSPELQTIEAFF. In nucleotides, the CDR3 is TGCGCCAGCAGCCCCGAGTTACAGACAATTGAAGCTTTCTTT.